A selection of T cell receptor beta chains follows, all from one sample in a study of T cells in Graves' hyperthyroidism and ophthalmopathy. Via MiXCR, TCRdb re-called the multiplex PCR reads, giving one row per CDR3 protein. Altogether 250,000 or so distinct CDR3 sequences are present, 15% to 20% being singletons, with the ten largest covering around 26%. The sequencing sample was made of blood. The source of these receptors is a woman in her late teens or twenties with Graves' ophthalmopathy. Each CDR3 is given with its conserved first and last residue. D genes are given only for firm matches. A clone size is listed for some rows: how often the clone was seen (once, few, many), or a class if it is expanded.

D gene	J gene	V gene	clone size	CDR3 protein	CDR3 DNA
TRBD2	TRBJ2-1	TRBV3-1	few	CASSQDKSGGVQSYNEQFF	TGTGCCAGCAGCCAAGATAAGTCGGGAGGAGTCCAATCCTACAATGAGCAGTTCTTC
-	TRBJ1-5	TRBV6-1	many	CASSEGRQGPAYSNQPQHF	TGTGCCAGCAGTGAAGGTAGGCAGGGGCCTGCTTATAGCAATCAGCCCCAGCATTTT
TRBD1	TRBJ1-2	TRBV2	many	CASSDGTGYYYGYTF	TGTGCCAGCAGTGATGGGACAGGGTATTACTATGGCTACACCTTC
-	TRBJ1-1	TRBV20-1	many	CSARQGFEAFF	TGCAGTGCTAGACAGGGGTTTGAAGCTTTCTTT
TRBD2	TRBJ2-3	TRBV5-1	many	CASSEEREGGTDTQYF	TGCGCCAGCAGCGAGGAGCGGGAGGGGGGCACAGATACGCAGTATTTT
TRBD2	TRBJ2-1	TRBV19	few	CASSILGLAGDNEQFF	TGTGCCAGTAGTATTTTAGGGCTAGCGGGAGATAATGAGCAGTTCTTC
-	TRBJ1-1	TRBV7-9	few	CASSLATGFPTEAFF	TGTGCCAGCAGCTTAGCTACAGGGTTTCCCACTGAAGCTTTCTTT
-	TRBJ1-6	TRBV19	-	CASSSTLDSPLHF	TGTGCCAGTAGCTCTACCCTAGATTCACCCCTCCACTTT
-	TRBJ2-2	TRBV3-1	few	CASSHNPGNGELFF	TGTGCCAGCAGCCATAACCCGGGGAACGGGGAGCTGTTTTTT
TRBD1	TRBJ2-5	TRBV5-5	many	CASSTDRGKETQYF	TGTGCCAGCAGCACGGACAGGGGAAAAGAGACCCAGTACTTC
-	TRBJ2-3	TRBV5-6	many	CASSHSGARELTDTQYF	TGTGCCAGCAGCCATTCGGGGGCAAGGGAACTCACAGATACGCAGTATTTT
TRBD2	TRBJ2-1	TRBV2	many	CAANGPFSGSSYNEQFF	TGTGCCGCCAATGGACCCTTTAGCGGGAGCTCCTACAATGAGCAGTTCTTC
-	TRBJ2-7	TRBV18	many	CASSPKWGHEQYF	TGTGCCAGCTCACCTAAGTGGGGGCACGAGCAGTACTTC
-	TRBJ2-7	TRBV28	-	CASSPPGPGPSYEQYF	TGTGCCAGCAGCCCACCCGGCCCAGGGCCCTCCTACGAGCAGTACTTC
-	TRBJ2-1	TRBV5-8	many	CASSTGGPQNEQFF	TGTGCCAGCAGCACCGGGGGGCCCCAGAATGAGCAGTTCTTC
-	TRBJ2-7	TRBV6-5	many	CASSYLFDERGKPIPEQYF	TGTGCCAGCAGTTACCTTTTCGACGAAAGGGGCAAACCTATCCCCGAGCAGTACTTC
TRBD2	TRBJ2-2	TRBV5-6	-	CASSWGLAKMSGELFF	TGTGCCAGCAGCTGGGGACTAGCTAAGATGTCCGGGGAGCTGTTTTTT
-	TRBJ1-1	TRBV20-1	many	CSASNVVSGGSATEAFF	TGCAGTGCTAGTAACGTGGTTTCCGGGGGATCGGCCACTGAAGCTTTCTTT
TRBD2	TRBJ2-1	TRBV7-8	many	CASSRTFSGRAGNEQFF	TGTGCCAGCAGCCGAACCTTTAGCGGGAGGGCCGGCAATGAGCAGTTCTTC
-	TRBJ2-3	TRBV28	many	CASSSSWASSTDTQYF	TGTGCCAGCTCATCTTCATGGGCCAGTAGCACAGATACGCAGTATTTT
-	TRBJ2-5	TRBV28	-	CASIPSRGGPQETQYF	TGTGCCAGCATTCCATCCAGGGGGGGGCCGCAAGAGACCCAGTACTTC
TRBD2	TRBJ2-3	TRBV3-1	many	CASSQDPRLAGVRREDTQYF	TGTGCCAGCAGCCAAGATCCGAGACTAGCGGGAGTCCGGCGGGAAGATACGCAGTATTTT
TRBD1	TRBJ2-7	TRBV13	many	CASSSDRVEQYF	TGTGCCAGCAGCTCCGACAGGGTCGAGCAGTACTTC
-	TRBJ1-5	TRBV4-2	many	CASSQSPERQPQHF	TGTGCCAGCAGCCAATCGCCAGAGCGACAGCCCCAGCATTTT
TRBD2	TRBJ2-7	TRBV6-2/TRBV6-3	-	CASIEAPGGGYEQYF	TGTGCCAGCATCGAAGCCCCGGGGGGGGGCTACGAGCAGTACTTC
-	TRBJ1-1	TRBV10-3	many	CAISESVGTNTEAFF	TGTGCCATCAGTGAGTCAGTTGGCACGAACACTGAAGCTTTCTTT
-	TRBJ1-1	TRBV30	many	CAWSHSYWGWTEAFF	TGTGCCTGGAGTCATTCCTATTGGGGTTGGACTGAAGCTTTCTTT
-	TRBJ2-1	TRBV7-3	-	CASSLWSGNEQFF	TGTGCCAGCAGCTTATGGAGTGGAAATGAGCAGTTCTTC
-	TRBJ1-2	TRBV7-8	many	CASKLGGPSTNYGYTF	TGTGCCAGTAAGCTTGGTGGTCCATCTACTAACTATGGCTACACCTTC
-	TRBJ2-7	TRBV20-1	many	CSARGITYEQYF	TGCAGTGCTAGGGGGATTACCTACGAGCAGTACTTC
-	TRBJ2-7	TRBV19	many	CASSSYGTRALEQYF	TGTGCCAGTAGTTCCTACGGGACACGGGCCCTAGAGCAGTACTTC
TRBD2	TRBJ2-1	TRBV20-1	few	CSADPGTSGRYEQFF	TGCAGTGCCGACCCCGGGACTAGCGGGAGGTATGAGCAGTTCTTC
-	TRBJ1-2	TRBV20-1	many	CSAAQTTDYGYTF	TGCAGTGCAGCTCAGACTACTGACTATGGCTACACCTTC
TRBD1	TRBJ2-4	TRBV18	many	CASSPTQDRGLIAKNIQYF	TGTGCCAGCTCACCGACCCAGGACAGGGGGCTCATTGCCAAAAACATTCAGTACTTC
TRBD1	TRBJ2-1	TRBV4-1	many	CASSHRQGPYNEQFF	TGCGCCAGCAGCCACCGACAGGGTCCCTACAATGAGCAGTTCTTC
TRBD1	TRBJ1-5	TRBV5-5	many	CASSLEVIVVPGQGLSPKAQHF	TGTGCCAGCAGCTTGGAGGTTATTGTAGTCCCGGGACAGGGACTAAGCCCTAAGGCCCAGCATTTT
-	TRBJ1-3	TRBV2	many	CASSQISGNTIYF	TGTGCCAGCAGTCAGATCTCTGGAAACACCATATATTTT
TRBD2	TRBJ2-3	TRBV7-8	many	CASSPSGGGDTQYF	TGTGCCAGCAGCCCTAGCGGGGGTGGGGATACGCAGTATTTT
TRBD1	TRBJ2-3	TRBV7-7	many	CASSDGTGGSDTQYF	TGTGCTAGCAGCGACGGGACAGGGGGCTCGGATACGCAGTATTTT
TRBD1	TRBJ1-1	TRBV30	many	CAWNRGRGSTEAFF	TGTGCCTGGAACAGGGGGCGCGGGAGCACTGAAGCTTTCTTT
-	TRBJ1-4	TRBV19	-	CASSIRGNEKLFF	TGTGCCAGTAGTATACGGGGAAATGAAAAACTGTTTTTT
-	TRBJ2-6	TRBV5-1	many	CASSSSGTGANVLTF	TGCGCCAGCAGCAGTTCAGGGACTGGGGCCAACGTCCTGACTTTC
TRBD1	TRBJ1-2	TRBV20-1	many	CSARGQGNFYGYTF	TGCAGTGCTAGGGGACAGGGTAACTTCTATGGCTACACCTTC
-	TRBJ1-6	TRBV12-3/TRBV12-4	many	CASSANVSPLHF	TGTGCCAGCAGTGCTAACGTTTCACCCCTCCACTTT
TRBD1	TRBJ2-7	TRBV4-1	few	CASSQGPGGTYEQYF	TGCGCCAGCAGCCAAGGTCCAGGGGGCACCTACGAGCAGTACTTC
TRBD2	TRBJ2-1	TRBV5-1	-	CASSFVGTSGRYEQFF	TGCGCCAGCAGCTTCGTCGGGACTAGCGGGAGGTATGAGCAGTTCTTC
TRBD1	TRBJ1-6	TRBV7-2	many	CASSLLTGSSYNSPLHF	TGTGCCAGCAGCTTATTGACAGGGAGCTCCTATAATTCACCCCTCCACTTT
-	TRBJ1-2	TRBV10-3	many	CATSGEALRGYTF	TGTGCCACCTCAGGAGAGGCTCTTCGTGGCTACACCTTC
-	TRBJ1-6	TRBV15	few	CATSRVSEDSPLHF	TGTGCCACCAGCAGAGTTTCTGAGGATTCACCCCTCCACTTT
-	TRBJ2-1	TRBV29-1	-	CSGGPSRYNEQFF	TGCAGCGGGGGTCCTAGTCGGTACAATGAGCAGTTCTTC
-	TRBJ2-3	TRBV20-1	many	CSAKVAPFTDTQYF	TGCAGTGCTAAAGTAGCGCCTTTCACAGATACGCAGTATTTT
-	TRBJ2-7	TRBV7-6	-	CASSPRWQGYYEQYF	TGTGCCAGCAGCCCCCGGTGGCAGGGATATTACGAGCAGTACTTC
TRBD2	TRBJ2-7	TRBV7-6	-	CASSLGLAGTTYEQYF	TGTGCCAGCAGCCTGGGACTAGCGGGTACTACCTACGAGCAGTACTTC
-	TRBJ2-2	TRBV28	-	CASSPPGARTGELFF	TGTGCCAGCAGTCCACCGGGGGCCCGCACCGGGGAGCTGTTTTTT
TRBD1	TRBJ1-3	TRBV11-1	many	CASSPRGQGNAGNTIYF	TGTGCCAGCAGCCCGAGAGGACAGGGGAACGCTGGAAACACCATATATTTT
-	TRBJ1-3	TRBV5-1	few	CASSTTGTGNTIYF	TGCGCCAGCAGCACGACGGGGACCGGAAACACCATATATTTT
-	TRBJ2-3	TRBV5-4	-	CASRGLVVKDTQYF	TGTGCCAGCAGGGGATTAGTGGTAAAAGATACGCAGTATTTT
-	TRBJ1-4	TRBV14	-	CASSRMNQGEKLFF	TGTGCCAGCAGCCGTATGAATCAGGGGGAAAAACTGTTTTTT